This passage covers 22 T cell receptor beta chains from one sample sequenced in a study of identical twins. Each CDR3 protein is one row after TCRdb ran MiXCR on the 5' RACE reads. The repertoire holds 570,000 or so distinct CDR3 sequences, with more than 9% as singletons. These data were also filed under a second study, of yellow fever vaccine responses in identical twins.

Sample: PBMCs. These receptors all come from a woman in her late teens or twenties in good health.

This clonotype was observed at least ten times. The chain employs TRBV15 and TRBJ2-1, with D possibly matching TRBD2 (6 bases). Germline assignment: CDR1 LNHNV and CDR2 YYDKDF (reference sequence). This CDR3 region has 16 residues. The V gene lost 0 bases and the J gene lost 6 bases, with 15 bases spanning the gap. CDR3 residues: CATSRDEGTYINEQFF. CDR3 in DNA: TGTGCCACCAGCAGAGATGAGGGGACTTATATCAATGAGCAGTTCTTC. The full variable domain, rest sourced from reference TRBV15 and TRBJ2-1, is DAMVIQNPRYQVTQFGKPVTLSCSQTLNHNVMYWYQQKSSQAPKLLFHYYDKDFNNEADTPDNFQSRRPNTSFCFLDIRSPGLGDTAMYLCATSRDEGTYINEQFFGPGTRLTVL.

Ten or more counts support this clonotype. The chain recombines TRBV29-1 with TRBJ2-2; tentative D call: TRBD2 (5 bases). The CDR3 is 17 residues long. Germline CDR1 SQVTM, CDR2 ANQGSEA. Trimming took 6 bases from V and 7 from J, leaving 27 bases between them. The CDR3 sequence: CSVRLGVTNSLGGELFF. CDR3 coding DNA: TGCAGCGTCCGTCTGGGAGTGACCAACAGCCTCGGCGGGGAGCTGTTTTTT.

The genes are TRBV6-2 or TRBV6-3 and TRBJ2-7; D ambiguous. Trimming left V 0 bases short and J 4 bases short, with 7 bases between. The CDR3 has 13 amino acids. Germline V gives CDR1 MNHEY, CDR2 SVGEGT. In nucleotides, the CDR3 is TGTGCCAGCAGTTACTCTTTTTGGTACGAGCAGTACTTC. Translation gives CASSYSFWYEQYF.

V is TRBV24-1 and J is TRBJ2-3; 10 positions match TRBD2. The CDR3 is made up of 16 amino acids. Germline assignment: CDR1 KGHDR and CDR2 SFDVKD. J lost 1 base, V lost 6 bases, and 6 bases had no gene match. CDR3 region: CATSPSSGSGTDTQYF. Here the CDR3 DNA reads TGTGCCACCAGTCCATCTAGCGGGAGTGGCACAGATACGCAGTATTTT.

This clonotype was seen a few times. This chain uses TRBV11-1 with TRBJ2-1; TRBD1 matches at 7 bases. The CDR3 runs 19 residues. Per the germline V gene, CDR1 is SGHAT and CDR2 is FQDESV (reference sequence). V lost 4 bases, J lost 0 bases, and 15 bases stayed unmatched. The CDR3 region is CASSSGDLVDRSSYNEQFF. CDR3 coding DNA: TGTGCCAGCAGCTCAGGGGACCTCGTGGACAGGAGCTCCTACAATGAGCAGTTCTTC.

The chain combines TRBV19 with TRBJ1-2; perhaps TRBD1 as D (6 bases). V was cut by 0 bases and J by 8 bases, with 16 bases left in between. Germline assignment: CDR1 LNHDA and CDR2 SQIVND (reference sequence). This CDR3 is built from 15 residues. This CDR3 is CASSIDYRVRSGYTF. CDR3 DNA sequence: TGTGCCAGTAGTATAGATTACAGGGTTAGGAGCGGCTACACCTTC.

There are many counts of this clonotype. The gene calls are TRBV28 and TRBJ2-7; 7 bases map to TRBD1. Losses at the gene ends were 5 bases for V and 4 bases for J; bases not matched to a gene: 8. CDR1 is MDHEN, CDR2 SYDVKM, per germline. The CDR3 consists of 14 residues. This chain's CDR3 is CASSVPGGRYEQYF. In DNA, the CDR3 is TGTGCCAGCAGTGTTCCAGGGGGACGGTACGAGCAGTACTTC.

This chain uses TRBV20-1 with TRBJ2-1; D not resolved. This CDR3 comprises 9 residues. V lost 3 bases, J lost 9 bases, and 3 bases lay in between. Germline CDR1 and CDR2: DFQATT and SNEGSKA (reference sequence). The CDR3 region is CSASFEQFF. The CDR3 nucleotides read TGCAGTGCTAGTTTTGAGCAGTTCTTC.

This clonotype was recorded at least ten times. This chain uses TRBV7-9 with TRBJ2-2; no definite D call. Germline V gene data show CDR1 as SEHNR and CDR2 as FQNEAQ (reference sequence). The CDR3 loop spans 12 amino acids. Trimming left V 8 bases short and J 0 bases short, with 4 bases between. The CDR3 here is CASVPNTGELFF. In DNA form, the CDR3 reads TGTGCCAGCGTGCCGAACACCGGGGAGCTGTTTTTT.

This clonotype was observed many times. The CDR3: CASSLYTLETQYF. As DNA, the CDR3 is TGCGCCAGCAGCTTGTATACCCTAGAGACCCAGTACTTC. This chain links TRBV5-1 with TRBJ2-5; D uncertain. CDR1 and CDR2 from the germline V gene are SGHRS and YFSETQ. V gave up 1 base and J gave up 4 bases, with 8 bases separating them. The CDR3 runs to 13 residues.

This clonotype was seen at least ten times. The J gene is TRBJ2-3, the V gene TRBV7-2; D ambiguous. This CDR3 is built from 14 residues. Germline CDR1 reads SGHTA; CDR2 reads FQGNSA. Trimming shortened V by 1 base and J by 4 bases, and 9 bases separated the two germline ends. CDR3 region: CASSLGKFPDTQYF. The CDR3 bases are TGTGCCAGCAGCTTAGGAAAGTTTCCAGATACGCAGTATTTT.

Remarks on this clonotype: A junction boundary mismatches the germline segment, possibly from a read error. The V call is TRBV3-1, the J call TRBJ2-7; possibly TRBD1 or TRBD2 for D (5 bases each). Germline V CDR1 and CDR2: LGHDT, YNNKEL (reference sequence). This CDR3 has 16 amino acids. In DNA form, the CDR3 reads TGTGCCAGCAGCCAAGACCTGGGGGAGTTCTCCTACGAGCAGAACTTC. Encoded protein: CASSQDLGEFSYEQNF.

In its sample, this clonotype was seen a few times. This sequence joins TRBV9 and TRBJ1-2; a possible D gene is TRBD1 (6 bases). The germline V gene encodes CDR1 SGDLS and CDR2 YYNGEE. V gave up 0 bases and J gave up 3 bases, with 12 bases separating them. CDR3 length equals 15 residues. Here the CDR3 DNA reads TGTGCCAGCAGCGTAGAAGCCGGGGGCGACTATGGCTACACCTTC. It is translated as CASSVEAGGDYGYTF.

This chain uses TRBV5-5 with TRBJ2-7; possibly TRBD2 for D (6 bases). In germline, CDR1 is SGHKS, CDR2 YYEKEE (reference sequence). V lost 0 bases and J lost 3, with 13 bases in between. The CDR3 sequence is 15 residues long. DNA of the CDR3: TGTGCCAGCAGCTTGGGAGGGACTGCAGACTACGAGCAGTACTTC. Its translation: CASSLGGTADYEQYF.

This rearrangement joins TRBV4-1 to TRBJ2-7; D perhaps matches TRBD1 (6 bases). The CDR3 contains 13 residues. CDR1 and CDR2 (germline): MGHRA, YSYEKL. The germline V and J ends were trimmed by 0 bases and 7 bases, with 10 bases remaining between them. CDR3 loop: CASSQERGWEQYF. In DNA form, the CDR3 reads TGCGCCAGCAGCCAAGAGAGGGGGTGGGAGCAGTACTTC.

The chain has TRBV9 and TRBJ2-3; a possible D gene is TRBD2 (5 bases). Germline CDR1 SGDLS, CDR2 YYNGEE. The CDR3 runs 19 residues. The V end lost 2 bases, the J end lost 1 base, and 23 bases lay between the germline ends. This chain's CDR3 is CASSVGSGRELGGTDTQYF. The DNA of the CDR3 is TGTGCCAGCAGCGTCGGTTCTGGAAGGGAGCTCGGGGGCACAGATACGCAGTATTTT.

This clonotype was detected many times. J is TRBJ1-2 and V is TRBV4-1; D uncertain. Between the trimmed V and J ends, which lost 1 base and 4 bases, there was a span of 7 bases. Germline CDR1 reads MGHRA; CDR2 reads YSYEKL. This CDR3 is built from 13 residues. The CDR3 bases are TGCGCCAGCAGCCAAGGGATTGGCTATGGCTACACCTTC. Residues: CASSQGIGYGYTF.

In its sample, this clonotype was seen many times. This chain joins TRBV6-1 and TRBJ1-2; a possible D gene is TRBD1 (6 bases). The ends were cut back, 8 bases at V and 5 bases at J, with 21 bases in the middle. The CDR3 loop spans 15 amino acids. Germline V gives CDR1 MNHNS, CDR2 SASEGT. The CDR3 nucleotides read TGTGCCAGCCGGTCAGCCGGGACAAGCGGTTATGGCTACACCTTC. Translating gives CASRSAGTSGYGYTF.

This clonotype came up many times. The CDR3 reads CASGPGGQGAGEQFF. The CDR3 nucleotides read TGTGCTAGTGGTCCGGGGGGACAGGGGGCCGGTGAGCAGTTCTTC. This rearrangement joins TRBV12-5 to TRBJ2-1; TRBD1 matches at 12 bases. Germline V lookup: CDR1 LGHNT, CDR2 FRNRAP. The CDR3 covers 15 residues. V dropped 5 bases and J dropped 9; count of bases not matched to a gene: 8.

This clonotype was seen a few times. This rearrangement joins TRBV25-1 to TRBJ2-1; the D is unclear. CDR1 is MGHDK, CDR2 SYGVNS, per germline. CDR3 length: 13 residues. V was shortened by 2 bases and J by 6 bases, with 8 bases between the two germline ends. The CDR3: CASSELGSNEQFF. The CDR3 DNA follows: TGTGCCAGCAGTGAACTCGGAAGCAATGAGCAGTTCTTC.

In its sample, this clonotype was seen a few times. The chain uses TRBV30 and TRBJ1-5; possible D gene TRBD1, 6 bases. CDR3 length: 13 residues. Germline CDR1 is GTSNPN and CDR2 is SVGIG (reference sequence). Between the trimmed V and J ends, which lost 3 bases and 7 bases, there was a span of 13 bases. CDR3 protein: CAWSQEGQQPQHF. Here the CDR3 DNA reads TGTGCCTGGAGCCAGGAGGGACAACAGCCCCAGCATTTT.

This clonotype was seen a few times. This chain joins TRBV7-2 and TRBJ1-5; 9 bases fit TRBD1. With V trimmed by 1 base and J by 3 bases, 1 base remained unmatched. CDR1 is SGHTA, CDR2 FQGNSA, per germline. The CDR3 covers 15 residues. The CDR3 nucleotides are TGTGCCAGCAGCTTAGGACAGGGGGACAATCAGCCCCAGCATTTT. It translates to CASSLGQGDNQPQHF.